This section outlines one T cell receptor beta chain sequence together with its context. Its antigen remains unknown. The sample belongs to a study of persistence of HIV-infected CD4 T cells. Background on the study: Two participants gave one leukapheresis sample; others gave up to about 180 mL blood repeatedly. Whole-study results and caveats: Bulk TCR data could not be restricted to HIV-1-infected CMV-responding cells.

Cells were stimulated nonspecifically with anti-CD3/anti-CD28 magnetic beads. Responding CD4+ T cells were sorted by upregulation of both CD40 ligand and CD69. Plasma HIV-1 RNA stayed below 50 copies/mL for at least 4 years. PBMCs were depleted of CD8+ T cells before stimulation. The immunoSEQ assay was version 4, run in survey mode. Profiling relied on immunoSEQ multiplex PCR, and the TCRdb table lists in-frame clones only, not all of them. This repertoire shows about 46,000 clones, about 87% found once; its top ten account for 2.5% to 4%. There are 14 residues in the CDR3. V lost 3 bases, J lost 4 bases, and 7 bases stayed unmatched. Germline CDR1 reads GTSNPN; CDR2 reads SVGIG (reference sequence).

This clonotype originated in an adult woman with HIV who was CMV-seropositive. The chain links TRBV30 to TRBJ1-1; 8 bases align to TRBD1. The specimen was CD4+ T cells sorted from PBMCs after roughly 18-hour stimulation, collected from a patient who received antiretroviral therapy. Here the CDR3 reads CAWSRQGRGTEAFF. CDR3 bases: TGTGCCTGGAGCCGACAGGGGAGGGGCACTGAAGCTTTCTTT.